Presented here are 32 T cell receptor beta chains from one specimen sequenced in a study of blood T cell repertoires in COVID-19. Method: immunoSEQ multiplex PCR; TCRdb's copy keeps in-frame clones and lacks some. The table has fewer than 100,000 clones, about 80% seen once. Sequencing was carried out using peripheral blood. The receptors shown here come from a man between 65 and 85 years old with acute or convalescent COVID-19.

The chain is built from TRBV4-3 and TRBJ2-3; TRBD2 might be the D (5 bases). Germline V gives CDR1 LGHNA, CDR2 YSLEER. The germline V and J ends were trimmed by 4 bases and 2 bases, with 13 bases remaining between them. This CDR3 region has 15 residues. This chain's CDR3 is CASSLSANPTDTQYF. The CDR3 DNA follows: TGCGCCAGCAGCCTTAGCGCAAACCCCACAGATACGCAGTATTTT.

The CDR3 sequence is CASSISGRAPYEQYF. The CDR3 nucleotides are TGTGCCAGTAGTATCAGCGGGAGGGCGCCCTACGAGCAGTACTTC. The J gene is TRBJ2-7, the V gene TRBV19, with 10 nucleotides matching TRBD2. CDR3 length equals 15 residues. Germline V gene data show CDR1 as LNHDA and CDR2 as SQIVND (reference sequence). V shed 3 bases, J shed 2 bases, and the junction held 4 bases outside the gene matches.

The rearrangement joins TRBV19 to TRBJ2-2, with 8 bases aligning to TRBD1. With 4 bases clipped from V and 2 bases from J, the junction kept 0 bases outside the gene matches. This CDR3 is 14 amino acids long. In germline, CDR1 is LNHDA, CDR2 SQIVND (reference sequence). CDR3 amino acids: CASSTGGNTGELFF. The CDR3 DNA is TGTGCCAGTAGTACAGGGGGCAACACCGGGGAGCTGTTTTTT.

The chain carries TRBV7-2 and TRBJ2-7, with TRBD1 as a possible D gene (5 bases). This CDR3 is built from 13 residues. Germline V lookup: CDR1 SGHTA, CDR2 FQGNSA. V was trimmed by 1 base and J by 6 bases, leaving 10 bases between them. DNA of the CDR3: TGTGCCAGCAGCTTAGATAGGCAGGGCGAGCAGTACTTC. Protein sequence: CASSLDRQGEQYF.

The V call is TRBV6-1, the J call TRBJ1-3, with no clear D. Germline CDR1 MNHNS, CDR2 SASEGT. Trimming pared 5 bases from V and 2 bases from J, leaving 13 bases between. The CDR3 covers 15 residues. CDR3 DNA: TGTGCCAGCAGTCACTTTCGGGATACTGGAAACACCATATATTTT. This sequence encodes CASSHFRDTGNTIYF.

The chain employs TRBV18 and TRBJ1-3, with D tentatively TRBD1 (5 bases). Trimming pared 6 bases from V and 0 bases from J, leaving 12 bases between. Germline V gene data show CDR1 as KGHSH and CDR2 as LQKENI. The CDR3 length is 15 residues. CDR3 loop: CASSTEGSSGNTIYF. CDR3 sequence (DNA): TGTGCCAGCTCGACGGAGGGGAGCTCTGGAAACACCATATATTTT.

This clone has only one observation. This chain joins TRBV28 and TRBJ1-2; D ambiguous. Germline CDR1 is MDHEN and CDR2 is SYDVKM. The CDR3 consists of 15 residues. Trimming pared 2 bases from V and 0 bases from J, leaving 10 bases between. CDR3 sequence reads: CASSLLGSPNYGYTF. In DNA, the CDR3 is TGTGCCAGCAGTTTACTGGGCAGCCCTAACTATGGCTACACCTTC.

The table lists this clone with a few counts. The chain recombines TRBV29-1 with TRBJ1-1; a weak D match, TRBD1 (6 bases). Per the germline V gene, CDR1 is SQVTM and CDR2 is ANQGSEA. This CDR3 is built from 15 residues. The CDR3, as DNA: TGCGGTGCAGGGGCAGGGTGGGCGATGAACACTGAAGCTTTCTTT. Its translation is CGAGAGWAMNTEAFF.

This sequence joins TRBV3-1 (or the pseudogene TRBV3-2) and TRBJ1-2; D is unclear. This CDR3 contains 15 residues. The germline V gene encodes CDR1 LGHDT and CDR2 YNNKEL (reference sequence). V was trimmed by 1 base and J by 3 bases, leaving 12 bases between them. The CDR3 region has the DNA TGTGCCAGCAGCCAAGGAGCGGGCCTCTACTATGGCTACACCTTC. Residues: CASSQGAGLYYGYTF.

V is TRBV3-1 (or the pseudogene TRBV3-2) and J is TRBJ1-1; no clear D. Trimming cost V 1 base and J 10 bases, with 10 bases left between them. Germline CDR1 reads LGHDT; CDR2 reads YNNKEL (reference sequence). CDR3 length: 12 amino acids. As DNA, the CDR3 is TGTGCCAGCAGCCAAGGGAGGGTTGCAGCTTTCTTT. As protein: CASSQGRVAAFF.

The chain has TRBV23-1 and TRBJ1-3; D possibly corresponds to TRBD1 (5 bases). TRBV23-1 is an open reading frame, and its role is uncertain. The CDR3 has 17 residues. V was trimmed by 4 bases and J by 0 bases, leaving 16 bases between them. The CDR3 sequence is CASSPALGPSSGNTIYF. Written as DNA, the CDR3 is TGCGCCAGCAGTCCCGCCTTGGGGCCAAGCTCTGGAAACACCATATATTTT.

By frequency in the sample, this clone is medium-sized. The CDR3 here is CASSQDGTSDNEQFF. The CDR3 DNA follows: TGTGCCAGCAGCCAAGATGGGACTAGCGACAATGAGCAGTTCTTC. The V gene is TRBV4-2, the J gene TRBJ2-1; 10 bases match TRBD2. The CDR3 sequence is 15 residues long. Germline CDR1 and CDR2: LGHNA and YNFKEQ. V shed 0 bases and J 5 bases; nucleotides not matched to a gene: 1.

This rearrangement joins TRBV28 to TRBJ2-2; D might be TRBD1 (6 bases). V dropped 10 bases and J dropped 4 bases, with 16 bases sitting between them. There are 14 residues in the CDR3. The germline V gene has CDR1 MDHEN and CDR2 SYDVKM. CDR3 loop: CAILDRLVTGELFF. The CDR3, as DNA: TGTGCCATCTTGGACAGACTTGTCACCGGGGAGCTGTTTTTT.

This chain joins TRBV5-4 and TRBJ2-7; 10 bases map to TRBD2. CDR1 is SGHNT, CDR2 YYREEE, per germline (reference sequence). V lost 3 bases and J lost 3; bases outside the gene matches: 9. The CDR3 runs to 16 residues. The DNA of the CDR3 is TGTGCCAGCAGCTGGGGCGCTAGCGGGAGCATCTACGAGCAGTACTTC. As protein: CASSWGASGSIYEQYF. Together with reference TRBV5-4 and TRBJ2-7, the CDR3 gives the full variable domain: ETGVTQSPTHLIKTRGQQVTLRCSSQSGHNTVSWYQQALGQGPQFIFQYYREEENGRGNFPPRFSGLQFPNYSSELNVNALELDDSALYLCASSWGASGSIYEQYFGPGTRLTVT.

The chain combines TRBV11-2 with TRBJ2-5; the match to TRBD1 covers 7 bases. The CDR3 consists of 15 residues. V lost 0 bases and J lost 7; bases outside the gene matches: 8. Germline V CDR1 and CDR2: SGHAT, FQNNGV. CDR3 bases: TGTGCCAGCAGCTTAGATAGACAGGGAAGAGGGACCCAGTACTTC. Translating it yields CASSLDRQGRGTQYF.

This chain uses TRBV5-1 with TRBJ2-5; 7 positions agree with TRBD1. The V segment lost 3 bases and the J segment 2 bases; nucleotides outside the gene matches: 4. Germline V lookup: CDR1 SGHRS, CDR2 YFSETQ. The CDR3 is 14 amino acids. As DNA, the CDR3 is TGCGCCAGCAGCTCCCCGGGACAGCAAGAGACCCAGTACTTC. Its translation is CASSSPGQQETQYF.

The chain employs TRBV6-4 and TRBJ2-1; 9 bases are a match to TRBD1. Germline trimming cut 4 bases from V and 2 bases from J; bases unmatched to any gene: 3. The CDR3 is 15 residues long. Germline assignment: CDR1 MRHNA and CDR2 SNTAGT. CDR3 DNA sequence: TGTGCCAGCAGTGGCGGGACAGGGCCCTACAATGAGCAGTTCTTC. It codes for CASSGGTGPYNEQFF.

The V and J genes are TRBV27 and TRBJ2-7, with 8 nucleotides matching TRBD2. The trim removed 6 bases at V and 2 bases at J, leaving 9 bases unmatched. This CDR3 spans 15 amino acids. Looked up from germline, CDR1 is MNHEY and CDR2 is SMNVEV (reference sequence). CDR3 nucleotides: TGTGCCAGCAGCCCCGGGGGGGGGAGAACCTACGAGCAGTACTTC. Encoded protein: CASSPGGGRTYEQYF.

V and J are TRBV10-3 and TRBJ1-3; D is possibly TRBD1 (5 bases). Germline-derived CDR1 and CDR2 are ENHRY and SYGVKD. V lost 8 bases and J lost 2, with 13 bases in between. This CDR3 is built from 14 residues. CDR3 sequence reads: CAIRGRGPGNTIYF. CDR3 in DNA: TGTGCCATCCGGGGGAGGGGACCTGGAAACACCATATATTTT.

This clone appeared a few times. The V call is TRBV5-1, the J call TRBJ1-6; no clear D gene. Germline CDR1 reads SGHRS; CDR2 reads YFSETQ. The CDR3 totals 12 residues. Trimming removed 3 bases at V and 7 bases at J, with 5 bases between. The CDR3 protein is CASSSQNSPLHF. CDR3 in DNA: TGCGCCAGCAGCTCCCAAAATTCACCCCTCCACTTT.

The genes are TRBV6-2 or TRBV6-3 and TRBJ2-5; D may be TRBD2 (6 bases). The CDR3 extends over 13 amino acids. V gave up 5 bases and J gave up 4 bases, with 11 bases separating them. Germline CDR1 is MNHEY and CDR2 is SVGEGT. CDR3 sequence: CASSGGAGETQYF. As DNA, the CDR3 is TGTGCCAGCAGTGGAGGGGCAGGAGAGACCCAGTACTTC.

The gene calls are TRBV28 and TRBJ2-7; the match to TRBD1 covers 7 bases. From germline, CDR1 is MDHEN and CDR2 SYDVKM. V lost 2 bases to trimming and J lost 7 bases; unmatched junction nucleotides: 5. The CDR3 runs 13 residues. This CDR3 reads CASSLPRGLEQYF. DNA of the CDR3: TGTGCCAGCAGTTTACCTAGGGGGCTGGAGCAGTACTTC.

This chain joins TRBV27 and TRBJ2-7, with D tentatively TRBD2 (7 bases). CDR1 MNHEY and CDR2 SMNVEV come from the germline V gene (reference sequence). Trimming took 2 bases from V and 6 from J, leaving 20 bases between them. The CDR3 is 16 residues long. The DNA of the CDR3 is TGTGCCAGCAGTTTACTTTATCGTAGGGGGGGGATCGAGCAGTACTTC. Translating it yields CASSLLYRRGGIEQYF.

The CDR3 is CASSQPKREYEQYF. CDR3 DNA: TGTGCCAGCTCCCAACCGAAGAGGGAATACGAGCAGTACTTC. This rearrangement joins TRBV7-8 to TRBJ2-7; the D gene is possibly TRBD2 (5 bases). This CDR3 is built from 14 residues. Per germline, CDR1 SGHVS and CDR2 FQNEAQ. V lost 8 bases and J 4 bases, leaving 18 bases between the germline ends.

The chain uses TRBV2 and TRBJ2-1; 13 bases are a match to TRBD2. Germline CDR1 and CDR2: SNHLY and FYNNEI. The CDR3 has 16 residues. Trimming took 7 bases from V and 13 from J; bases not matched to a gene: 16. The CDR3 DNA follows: TGTGCCAGCATTGGACACCAACTAGCGGGAGGGCCATCTCAGTTCTTC. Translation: CASIGHQLAGGPSQFF. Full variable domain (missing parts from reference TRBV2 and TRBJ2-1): EPEVTQTPSHQVTQMGQEVILRCVPISNHLYFYWYRQILGQKVEFLVSFYNNEISEKSEIFDDQFSVERPDGSNFTLKIRSTKLEDSAMYFCASIGHQLAGGPSQFFGPGTRLTVL.

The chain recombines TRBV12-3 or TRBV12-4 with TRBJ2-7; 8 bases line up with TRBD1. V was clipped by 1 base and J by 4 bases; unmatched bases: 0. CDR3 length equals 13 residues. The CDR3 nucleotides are TGTGCCAGCAGTTTAGGGACAGGGTACGAGCAGTACTTC. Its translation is CASSLGTGYEQYF.

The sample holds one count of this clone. The CDR3 nucleotides read TGTGCCAGCACCTCCCTCGGGGTGCGGGAGAGAGGCAATGAGCAGTTCTTC. It specifies CASTSLGVRERGNEQFF. The gene calls are TRBV27 and TRBJ2-1; 7 nucleotides agree with TRBD2. V lost 7 bases, J lost 6 bases, and 18 bases stayed unmatched. Germline CDR1 reads MNHEY; CDR2 reads SMNVEV (reference sequence). The CDR3 spans 17 residues.

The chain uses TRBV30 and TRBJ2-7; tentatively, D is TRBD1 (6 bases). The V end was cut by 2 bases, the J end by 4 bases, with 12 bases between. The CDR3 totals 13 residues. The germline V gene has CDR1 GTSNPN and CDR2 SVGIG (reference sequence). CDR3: CAWSTGTKYEQYF. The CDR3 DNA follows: TGTGCCTGGAGTACCGGGACAAAATACGAGCAGTACTTC.

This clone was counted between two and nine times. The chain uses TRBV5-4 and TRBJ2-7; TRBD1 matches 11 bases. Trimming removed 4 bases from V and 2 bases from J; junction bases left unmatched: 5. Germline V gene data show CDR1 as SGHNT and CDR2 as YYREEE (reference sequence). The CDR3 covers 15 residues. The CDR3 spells CASSPGTGGAYEQYF. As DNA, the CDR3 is TGTGCCAGCAGCCCCGGGACAGGGGGGGCCTACGAGCAGTACTTC.

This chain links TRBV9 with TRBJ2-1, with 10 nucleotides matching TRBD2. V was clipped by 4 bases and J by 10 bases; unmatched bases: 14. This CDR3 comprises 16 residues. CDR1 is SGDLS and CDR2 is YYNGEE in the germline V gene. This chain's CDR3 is CASSTSGTSVFSEQFF. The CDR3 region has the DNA TGTGCCAGCAGCACCTCCGGGACTAGCGTTTTTTCGGAGCAGTTCTTC.

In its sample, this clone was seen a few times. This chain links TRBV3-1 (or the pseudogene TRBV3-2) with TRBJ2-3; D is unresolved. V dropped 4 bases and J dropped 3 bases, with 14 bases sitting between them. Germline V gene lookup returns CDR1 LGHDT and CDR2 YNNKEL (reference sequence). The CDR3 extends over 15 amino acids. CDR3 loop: CASSRFLPGTDTQYF. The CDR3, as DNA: TGTGCCAGCAGCCGCTTTTTGCCCGGGACAGATACGCAGTATTTT.

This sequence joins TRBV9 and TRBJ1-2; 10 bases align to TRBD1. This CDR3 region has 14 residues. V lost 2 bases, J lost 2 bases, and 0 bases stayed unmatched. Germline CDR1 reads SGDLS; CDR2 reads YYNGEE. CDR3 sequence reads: CASSVGQGNYGYTF. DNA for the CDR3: TGTGCCAGCAGCGTGGGACAGGGGAACTATGGCTACACCTTC. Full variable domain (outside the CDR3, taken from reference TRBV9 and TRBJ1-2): DSGVTQTPKHLITATGQRVTLRCSPRSGDLSVYWYQQSLDQGLQFLIQYYNGEERAKGNILERFSAQQFPDLHSELNLSSLELGDSALYFCASSVGQGNYGYTFGSGTRLTVV.